Listed here are 3 T cell receptor beta chains from one sample, sequenced in a study of regulatory T cells in long-lasting Graves disease. The time point is: newly diagnosed GD, antithyroid drugs for less than 3 months. RNA from PBMCs was the source of the TCR library. Construction of TCR beta libraries relied on iRepertoire HTBI primers and on Arm-PCR targeting CDR3 regions. TCRdb re-analysed the multiplex PCR reads in MiXCR, keeping a single row per CDR3 protein. In the table there are around 400,000 distinct CDR3 sequences, approximately 16% of which are singletons. The same data also went into a second study, on T cells in Graves' hyperthyroidism and ophthalmopathy.

Material: peripheral blood mononuclear cells (PBMCs), obtained at new diagnosis, from a patient treated with antithyroid drugs. These receptor sequences come from a woman aged 40 to 50 with Graves disease.

This clonotype was observed a handful of times. The rearrangement links TRBV28 to TRBJ2-1; D perhaps matches TRBD1 (6 bases). The length of the CDR3 is 11 residues. Germline CDR1 reads MDHEN; CDR2 reads SYDVKM. Deletions cut 4 bases from V and 9 bases from J, with 7 bases between. This chain's CDR3 is CASSYRAEQFF. In DNA form, the CDR3 reads TGTGCCAGCAGTTACAGGGCTGAGCAGTTCTTC.

In its sample, this clonotype was seen many times. For the CDR3, the DNA is TGTGCTAGTGGTCCGCCCGGGGGCGAGCAGTTCTTC. Amino acid sequence: CASGPPGGEQFF. This rearrangement joins TRBV12-5 to TRBJ2-1; D might be TRBD1 or TRBD2, each matching 6 bases. CDR1 and CDR2 from the germline V gene are LGHNT and FRNRAP. V lost 5 bases and J 10 bases, leaving 12 bases between the germline ends. The CDR3 is made up of 12 amino acids.

In this sample, this clonotype turned up many times. J is TRBJ2-1 and V is TRBV2; D may correspond to TRBD1 or TRBD2 (7 bases each). The CDR3 covers 16 residues. The V and J ends lost 3 bases and 1 base respectively, with 13 bases between them. CDR1 and CDR2 (germline): SNHLY, FYNNEI. The CDR3 protein is CASSEGGGLSYNEQFF. The CDR3 coding sequence is TGTGCCAGCAGTGAGGGAGGGGGCCTTTCCTACAATGAGCAGTTCTTC.